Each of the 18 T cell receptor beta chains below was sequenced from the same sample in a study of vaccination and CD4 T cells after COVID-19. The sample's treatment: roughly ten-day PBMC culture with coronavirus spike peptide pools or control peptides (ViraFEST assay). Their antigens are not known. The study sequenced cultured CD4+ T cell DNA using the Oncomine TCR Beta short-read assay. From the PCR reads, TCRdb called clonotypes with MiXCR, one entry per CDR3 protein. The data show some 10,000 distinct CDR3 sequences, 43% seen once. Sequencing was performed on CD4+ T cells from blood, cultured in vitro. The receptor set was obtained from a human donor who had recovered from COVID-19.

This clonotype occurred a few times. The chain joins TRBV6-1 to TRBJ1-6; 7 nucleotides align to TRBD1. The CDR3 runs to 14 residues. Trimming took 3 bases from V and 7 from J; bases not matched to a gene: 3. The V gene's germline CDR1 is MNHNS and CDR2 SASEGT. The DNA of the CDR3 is TGTGCCAGCAGTGATACAGGGGAGAATTCACCCCTCCACTTT. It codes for CASSDTGENSPLHF.

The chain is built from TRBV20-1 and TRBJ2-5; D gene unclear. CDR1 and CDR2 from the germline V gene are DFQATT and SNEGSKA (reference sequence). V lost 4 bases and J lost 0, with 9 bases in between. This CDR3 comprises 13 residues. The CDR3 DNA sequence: TGCAGTGCTACAGGACCCAACCAAGAGACCCAGTACTTC. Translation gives CSATGPNQETQYF.

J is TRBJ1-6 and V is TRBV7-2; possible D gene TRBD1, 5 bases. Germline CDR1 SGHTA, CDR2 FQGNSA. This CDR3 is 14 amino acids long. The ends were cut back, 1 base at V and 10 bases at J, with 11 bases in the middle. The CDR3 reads CASSLVEGRSPLHF. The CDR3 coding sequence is TGTGCCAGCAGCTTAGTCGAGGGGCGGTCACCCCTCCACTTT.

CDR3 nucleotide sequence: TGTGCCAGCAGCCATAGATATGGCTACACCTTC. Encoded protein: CASSHRYGYTF. The genes are TRBV12-3 or TRBV12-4 and TRBJ1-2, with D uncertain. The CDR3 extends over 11 amino acids. V dropped 6 bases and J dropped 5 bases, with 7 bases sitting between them.

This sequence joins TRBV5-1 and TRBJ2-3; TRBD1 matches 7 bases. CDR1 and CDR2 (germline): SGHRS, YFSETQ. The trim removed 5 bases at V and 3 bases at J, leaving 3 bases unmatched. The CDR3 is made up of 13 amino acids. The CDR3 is CASRDRITDTQYF. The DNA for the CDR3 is TGCGCCAGCAGGGACAGGATTACAGATACGCAGTATTTT.

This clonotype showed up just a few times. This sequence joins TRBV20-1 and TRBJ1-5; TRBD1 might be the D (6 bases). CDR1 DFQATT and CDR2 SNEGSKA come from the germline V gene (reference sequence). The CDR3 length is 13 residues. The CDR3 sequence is CGTTGALNQPQHF. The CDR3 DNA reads TGCGGAACGACAGGAGCTCTCAATCAGCCCCAGCATTTT.

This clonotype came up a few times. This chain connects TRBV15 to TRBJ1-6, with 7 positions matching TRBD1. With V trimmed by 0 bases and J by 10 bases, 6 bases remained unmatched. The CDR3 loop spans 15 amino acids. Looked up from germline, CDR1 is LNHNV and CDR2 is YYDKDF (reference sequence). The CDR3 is CATSRDSQGGSPLHF. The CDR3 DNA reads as TGTGCCACCAGCAGAGATAGTCAGGGGGGCTCACCCCTCCACTTT.

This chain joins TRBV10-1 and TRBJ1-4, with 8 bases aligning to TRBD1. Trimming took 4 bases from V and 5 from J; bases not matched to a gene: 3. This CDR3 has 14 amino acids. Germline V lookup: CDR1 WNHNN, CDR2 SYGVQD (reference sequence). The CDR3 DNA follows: TGCGCCAGCAGTGGGCAGGGGGCGAATGAAAAACTGTTTTTT. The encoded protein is CASSGQGANEKLFF.

The CDR3 loop is CASSKEFQETQYF. In DNA form, the CDR3 reads TGTGCCAGCAGCAAAGAATTCCAAGAGACCCAGTACTTC. The chain has TRBV21-1 and TRBJ2-5. TRBV21-1 is designated a pseudogene. The CDR3 totals 13 residues.

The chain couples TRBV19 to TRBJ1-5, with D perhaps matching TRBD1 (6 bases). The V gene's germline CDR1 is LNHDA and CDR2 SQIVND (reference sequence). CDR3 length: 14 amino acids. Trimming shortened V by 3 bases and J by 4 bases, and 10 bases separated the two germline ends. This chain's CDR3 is CASSILGGNQPQHF. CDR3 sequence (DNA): TGTGCCAGTAGTATCTTAGGGGGGAATCAGCCCCAGCATTTT. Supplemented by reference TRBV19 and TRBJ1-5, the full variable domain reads DGGITQSPKYLFRKEGQNVTLSCEQNLNHDAMYWYRQDPGQGLRLIYYSQIVNDFQKGDIAEGYSVSREKKESFPLTVTSAQKNPTAFYLCASSILGGNQPQHFGDGTRLSIL.

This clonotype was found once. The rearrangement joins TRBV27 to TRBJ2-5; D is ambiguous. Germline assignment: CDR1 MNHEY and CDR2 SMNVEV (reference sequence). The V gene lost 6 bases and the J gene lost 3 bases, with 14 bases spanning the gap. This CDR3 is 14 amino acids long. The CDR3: CASSRAGQEETQYF. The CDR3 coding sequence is TGTGCCAGCAGCCGAGCAGGCCAGGAAGAGACCCAGTACTTC.

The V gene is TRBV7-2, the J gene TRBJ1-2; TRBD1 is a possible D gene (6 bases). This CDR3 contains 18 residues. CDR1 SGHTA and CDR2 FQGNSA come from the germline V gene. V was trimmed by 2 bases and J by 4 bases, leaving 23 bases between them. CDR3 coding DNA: TGTGCCAGCAGCTTATCTGGGGGCGTGGTGGGGCTCAGCTATGGCTACACCTTC. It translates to CASSLSGGVVGLSYGYTF.

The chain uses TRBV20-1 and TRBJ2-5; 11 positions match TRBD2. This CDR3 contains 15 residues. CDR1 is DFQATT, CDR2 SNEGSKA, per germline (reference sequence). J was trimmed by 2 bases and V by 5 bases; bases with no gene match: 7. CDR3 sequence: CSALLAGGFQETQYF. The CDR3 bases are TGCAGTGCTCTCCTAGCGGGGGGCTTTCAAGAGACCCAGTACTTC.

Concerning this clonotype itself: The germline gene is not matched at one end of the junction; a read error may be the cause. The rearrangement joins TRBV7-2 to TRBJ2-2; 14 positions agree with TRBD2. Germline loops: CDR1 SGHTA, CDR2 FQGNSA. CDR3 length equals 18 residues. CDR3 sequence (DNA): TGTGCCAGCAGCTCTCGACTAGCGGGGGGGTTTAACACCGGGGAGCCGTTTTTT. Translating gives CASSSRLAGGFNTGEPFF.

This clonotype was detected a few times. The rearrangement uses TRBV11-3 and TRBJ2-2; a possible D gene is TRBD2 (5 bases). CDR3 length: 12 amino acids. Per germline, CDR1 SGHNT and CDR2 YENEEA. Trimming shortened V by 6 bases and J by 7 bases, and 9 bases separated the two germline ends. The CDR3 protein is CASSLRGGELFF. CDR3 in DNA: TGTGCCAGCAGTCTCCGGGGCGGGGAGCTGTTTTTT.

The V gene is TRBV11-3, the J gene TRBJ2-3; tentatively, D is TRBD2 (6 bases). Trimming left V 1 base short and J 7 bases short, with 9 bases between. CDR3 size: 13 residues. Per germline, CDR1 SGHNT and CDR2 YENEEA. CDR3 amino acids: CASSLGLDNTQYF. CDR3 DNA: TGTGCCAGCAGCTTAGGACTAGATAATACGCAGTATTTT.

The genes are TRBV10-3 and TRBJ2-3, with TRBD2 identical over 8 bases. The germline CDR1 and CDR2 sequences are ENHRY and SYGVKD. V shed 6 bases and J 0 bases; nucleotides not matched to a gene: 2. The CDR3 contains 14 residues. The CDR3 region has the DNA TGTGCCATCAGAGCGGGGGTCAGCACAGATACGCAGTATTTT. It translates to CAIRAGVSTDTQYF.

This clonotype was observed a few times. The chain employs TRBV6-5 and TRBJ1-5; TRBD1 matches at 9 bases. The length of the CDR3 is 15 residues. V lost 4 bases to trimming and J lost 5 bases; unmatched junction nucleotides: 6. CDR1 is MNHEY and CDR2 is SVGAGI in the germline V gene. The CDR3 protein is CASSSGTGRYQPQHF. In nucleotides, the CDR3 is TGTGCCAGCAGTTCCGGGACAGGGAGATATCAGCCCCAGCATTTT.